There are a few counts of the clone carrying this T cell receptor (beta chain). The sample belongs to a study of blood T cells in healthy people across ages. Next came a second PCR, run for 7 to 11 cycles, which used a sample-barcoded 5' primer along with a J-beta primer mix. TCRdb itself ran the 5' RACE reads through MiXCR, one entry per CDR3 protein. The data show 800,000 to 1,300,000 distinct CDR3 sequences, less than 25% seen once. Germline V gene lookup returns CDR1 LNHNV and CDR2 YYDKDF (reference sequence). This CDR3 has 13 amino acids. V was cut by 1 base and J by 15 bases, with 16 bases left in between. These data also featured in a second study, about T cells of mothers and their children.

The clonotype was recovered from a girl aged 2 to 10 in good health. The rearrangement links TRBV15 to TRBJ2-1, with D possibly being TRBD1 (5 bases). Sequencing was performed on blood. CDR3 sequence reads: CATSRVGQGPGFF. The CDR3 nucleotides are TGTGCCACCAGCAGAGTCGGTCAGGGCCCGGGGTTCTTC.